Included here is one T cell receptor (beta chain) sequence, with context. The entry originates in a study of CD8 T cells in Susac syndrome. Study at large: At blood draw, Susac syndrome patients were therapy-naive, on corticosteroids, or on intravenous immunoglobulin alone.

This CDR3 has 16 residues. J lost 0 bases, V lost 5 bases, and 7 bases had no gene match. Sequencing of TCR beta was undertaken in CD8+ and CD4+ T cells derived from blood. TEMRA cells were enriched by FACS, while CD8+ and CD4+ T cells were obtained through a negative isolation that was performed magnetically. Reverse transcription of about 0.45 to 1 ug RNA was performed with random hexamers. Amplification of TCR beta CDR3 was carried out by immunoSEQ multiplex PCR, which covered 54 Vbeta and 13 Jbeta segments. TCRdb re-analysed the immunoSEQ multiplex PCR reads in MiXCR, keeping a single row per CDR3 protein. The sample lists some 140,000 distinct CDR3 sequences, over 90% occurring once.

The clonotype comes from a human donor with Susac syndrome. V usage is TRBV12-3 or TRBV12-4 and J usage is TRBJ2-3; 8 positions agree with TRBD1. Material: CD8+ T cells from PBMCs. CDR3 sequence (DNA): TGTGCCAGCAGTCCGGGACAGGCTAGTAGCACAGATACGCAGTATTTT. Its protein is CASSPGQASSTDTQYF.